This T cell receptor beta chain was observed in a study of blood T cell repertoires in COVID-19. Trimming took 4 bases from V and 6 from J; bases not matched to a gene: 5. The length of the CDR3 is 13 residues. This table comes from immunoSEQ multiplex PCR, and its TCRdb copy is limited to in-frame clones, with some not included. The sample consists of about 26,000 clones, roughly 90% of them appearing once. This clone has a handful of counts. The chain couples TRBV12-3 or TRBV12-4 to TRBJ1-1, with 7 bases lining up with TRBD1. This clonotype was sampled from a man between 65 and 85 years old with acute or convalescent COVID-19. The sequenced sample consisted of peripheral blood. The CDR3 region has the DNA TGTGCCAGCAGTTCAACAGGGGCCCCTGAAGCTTTCTTT. Its protein product is CASSSTGAPEAFF.